This T cell receptor (beta chain) was found in a study of identical twins (dated by TCRdb to the mid-2010s). The study in broad terms: To test whether fetal clonotypes persist, this study deep-sequenced TCR alpha and beta repertoires from monozygotic twins, from unrelated adults of various ages, and from cord blood. To rule out contamination, replicate twin experiments were performed at different times with different library preparation protocols.

All donors were healthy Caucasians. The twin cohort comprised three pairs of female monozygotic twins, all aged roughly 18 to 29 years. Peripheral blood mononuclear cells were the source from which RNA for the TCR libraries was isolated. V was cut back by 3 bases and J by 1 base, leaving a gap of 16 bases between them. The germline V gene yields SQVTM for CDR1 and ANQGSEA for CDR2. The CDR3, cysteine through phenylalanine, is 15 amino acids long. CDR3 DNA is the only sequence kept; it has 45 bases, read in frame from the first base. Broad study findings and their caveats: Conclusions relied on cross-sectional statistical analysis, since the same donors could not be followed over many years. A weaker excess of twin sharing was found in beta out-of-frame sequences because the signal-to-noise ratio was lowered by fewer shared sequences. Compared with coincidental sharing between unrelated individuals, an excess of low generation-probability sequences was observed among out-of-frame TCR alpha sequences shared between twins. Recombination models systematically underestimated out-of-frame TCR alpha sharing in monozygotic twins but agreed with sharing between unrelated individuals. Abundant cord blood beta clonotypes carried fewer insertions; young adult naive repertoires showed a weaker similar trend, while memory repertoires showed none. Zero-insertion analyses could be partly confounded by invariant T cells such as MAIT and iNKT, although diverse VJ usage argued against such confounding for most clonotypes.

To prepare the library, 5' RACE was applied. Sequencer: Illumina HiSeq 2000. A universal primer binding site was added through template switching, and the final cDNA carried a unique molecular identifier so that TCR cDNA molecules could be counted accurately. First-strand cDNA for TCR alpha and beta chains was synthesized from specific primers in the conserved constant-segment region. To control for contamination, each cDNA library was double barcoded with a SMART-Mk sample barcode plus Illumina barcodes. TruSeq adapter sequences, together with Illumina sample barcodes, were added in two successive PCR steps. Sequencing of the TCR alpha and beta cDNA libraries was done on the Illumina HiSeq platform using custom primers. Per the original workflow: MiGEC processed the raw reads to extract unique molecular identifiers, while MiXCR was used to determine the CDR3 positions. For each individual, recombination models were inferred using an EM algorithm with the repgenHMM and IGoR tools. Shared clonotype analysis was performed with the tcR package in R, normalizing sharing by the product of cloneset sizes. Out-of-frame nonproductive sequences were analyzed to study raw recombination free of thymic and clonal selection effects. TCRdb reworked the public reads: Q25 trimming with fastp, MiXCR clone assembly, productive beta chains retained. For every CDR3 protein sequence, its rows merge into one entry that carries the most common genes and DNA. The V and J calls come from TCRdb's annotation, not from the publication. This sample comprises some 760,000 distinct CDR3 sequences, 18% of them detected only once. The leading ten clones occupy over 10% of the sample.

This clonotype was detected only a few times. No cognate antigen has been identified for it. Base qualities were left out, and no much larger clone turns up one base away. These data were also reused for a study on T cells expressing NK-cell markers. In that second paper, the authors write: TCR beta-chain repertoires were profiled in sorted CD3+CD56+NKG2C+, CD3+CD56+NKG2C- and CD3+CD56-NKG2C+ T-cell subsets from about 8 donors. Seven of the eight sequenced donors were HCMV-seropositive and one was HCMV-seronegative. To restrict sorting to alphabetaTCR-expressing T cells, an anti-gammadeltaTCR antibody was added in several experiments. In over five donors, the dominant CD3+CD56+NKG2C+ clonotypes were found to rank among the top 10 CD8+ clonotypes and to make up about 1.0-7.0% of CD8+ T cells. Those dominant clonotypes were again the most abundant among CD3+CD56-NKG2C+ cells in a handful of donors, at about 28.3-65%. Whether the expanded NKG2C-expressing T cell clones were specific for HCMV antigens remained unclear. All eight donors whose samples were sequenced were randomly selected healthy volunteers, three of them men and five women. A commercial ELISA kit detecting HCMV-specific IgG in serum was used to determine HCMV serostatus. For more than five donors, bulk peripheral blood T-cell repertoires were also sequenced from unsorted PBMC. MIGEC was used to demultiplex reads and group the reads by UMI, and MiTCR was used to assemble and quantify clonotypes. To exclude erroneous sequences, any TCR cDNA sequence not supported by at least two reads was discarded. The tcR package was used for downstream repertoire analysis, and clonotypes were matched across fractions by CDR3 nucleotide sequence plus V segment. VDJmatch was used to annotate antigen specificity against VDJdb, with one amino acid substitution in CDR3 permitted.

The TCR sequence derives from a woman between 18 and 29 years old in good health. The chain couples TRBV29-1 to TRBJ2-7; TRBD1 is perhaps the D gene, given 5 matching bases. The sample taken for sequencing was PBMCs. The sequenced DNA: TGCAGCGTTGAGTCCTCAGTGACAGAATCCTACGAGCAGTACTTC. Protein translation: CSVESSVTESYEQYF.